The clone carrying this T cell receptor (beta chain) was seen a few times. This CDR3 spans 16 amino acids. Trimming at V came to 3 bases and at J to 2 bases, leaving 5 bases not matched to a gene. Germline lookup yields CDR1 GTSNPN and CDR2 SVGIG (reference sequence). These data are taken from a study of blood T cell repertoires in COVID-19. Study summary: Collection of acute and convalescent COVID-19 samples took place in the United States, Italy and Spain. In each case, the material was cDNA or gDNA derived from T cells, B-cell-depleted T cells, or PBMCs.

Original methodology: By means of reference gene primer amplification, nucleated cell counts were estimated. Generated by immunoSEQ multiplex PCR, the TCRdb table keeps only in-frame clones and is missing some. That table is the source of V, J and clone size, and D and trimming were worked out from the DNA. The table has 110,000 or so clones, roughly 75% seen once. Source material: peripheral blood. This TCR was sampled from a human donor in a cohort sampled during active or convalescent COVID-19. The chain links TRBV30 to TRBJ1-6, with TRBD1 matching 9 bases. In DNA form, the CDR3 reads TGTGCCTGGAGACCACGGGACAGGGCCTATAATTCACCCCTCCACTTT. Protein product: CAWRPRDRAYNSPLHF.